Listed below are T cell receptor beta chains from one sample, sequenced in a study of OX40 agonist ivuxolimab in advanced cancers. Profiled with immunoSEQ multiplex PCR; TCRdb holds only in-frame clones, not every one. The sample lists roughly 50,000 clones, around four fifths occurring once. Sequences were derived from CD4+ or CD8+ T cells sorted from blood, sampled in a trial of the OX40 agonist ivuxolimab. These TCRs come from an adult with an advanced solid tumor such as melanoma, head and neck, liver or kidney cancer. Each CDR3 is given with its conserved first and last residue. The D gene is left open where the match is weak. Where a row states a size, it is once, few, many or the class of an expanded clone; other rows omit it.

d_gene | abundance | j_gene | v_gene | CDR3aa | CDR3nt
NA | NA | TRBJ2-7 | TRBV28 | CASGSGQGSIYEQYF | TGTGCCAGCGGGTCTGGGCAGGGGTCCATTTACGAGCAGTACTTC
NA | NA | TRBJ2-3 | TRBV7-9 | CASSPKETRYF | TGTGCCAGCAGCCCTAAGGAGACGAGGTATTTT
TRBD1 | NA | TRBJ2-4 | TRBV7-8 | CASSRTRQGKNIQYF | TGTGCCAGCAGCCGGACTCGACAGGGGAAAAACATTCAGTACTTC
NA | NA | TRBJ1-6 | TRBV30 | CAWGRGYNSPLHF | TGTGCCTGGGGGAGGGGGTACAATTCACCCCTCCACTTT
NA | NA | TRBJ1-1 | TRBV29-1 | CSAYDYRRALNTEAFF | TGCAGCGCCTACGATTACAGGCGAGCCTTGAACACTGAAGCTTTCTTT
NA | NA | TRBJ1-1 | TRBV7-2 | CASRLNRVGEEAFF | TGTGCCAGCAGATTAAACAGGGTCGGGGAGGAAGCTTTCTTT
NA | NA | TRBJ2-6 | TRBV6-4 | CASSRSGGANVLTF | TGTGCCAGCAGTAGATCCGGGGGGGCCAACGTCCTGACTTTC
NA | NA | TRBJ2-1 | TRBV6-1 | CASRGSSGFNEQFF | TGTGCCAGCAGGGGTAGCAGCGGATTCAATGAGCAGTTCTTC
NA | once | TRBJ1-2 | TRBV7-3 | CASSPGGSYGYTF | TGTGCCAGCAGCCCGGGGGGGAGCTATGGCTACACCTTC
TRBD2 | NA | TRBJ2-3 | TRBV9 | CASSVALGLAGGTDTQYF | TGTGCCAGCAGCGTAGCCCTGGGACTAGCGGGGGGCACAGATACGCAGTATTTT
NA | NA | TRBJ2-1 | TRBV7-9 | CASTRTDEQFF | TGTGCCAGCACCAGGACCGATGAGCAGTTCTTC
NA | NA | TRBJ2-1 | TRBV6-1 | CASQDGGHNEQFF | TGTGCCAGTCAAGATGGGGGGCACAATGAGCAGTTCTTC
TRBD1 | NA | TRBJ2-7 | TRBV28 | CASNQDRGHGGSYEQYF | TGTGCCAGCAACCAGGACAGGGGGCATGGGGGCTCCTACGAGCAGTACTTC
NA | NA | TRBJ1-2 | TRBV7-2 | CASSLASGGTRNYGYTF | TGTGCCAGCAGCTTAGCGAGCGGGGGGACCCGCAACTATGGCTACACCTTC
NA | NA | TRBJ2-3 | TRBV11-3 | CASSPLGGARDTQYF | TGTGCCAGCAGCCCTTTGGGGGGGGCCAGGGATACGCAGTATTTT
NA | few | TRBJ1-2 | TRBV5-6 | CASSIGDFVGYTF | TGTGCCAGCAGCATAGGGGATTTCGTTGGCTACACCTTC
NA | NA | TRBJ2-7 | TRBV30 | CAWRLTGEQYF | TGTGCCTGGAGGCTAACGGGGGAGCAGTACTTC
TRBD1 | NA | TRBJ1-2 | TRBV28 | CASSSGQGGYGYTF | TGTGCCAGCAGTTCGGGACAGGGAGGGTATGGCTACACCTTC
NA | NA | TRBJ2-2 | TRBV10-3 | CAISGDFANTGELFF | TGTGCCATCAGTGGGGACTTTGCGAACACCGGGGAGCTGTTTTTT
TRBD2 | NA | TRBJ2-5 | TRBV4-1 | CASSQVFAGGQETQYF | TGCGCCAGCAGCCAAGTTTTTGCGGGGGGGCAAGAGACCCAGTACTTC
NA | NA | TRBJ2-6 | TRBV30 | CAWRSSGANVLTF | TGTGCCTGGCGGAGCTCTGGGGCCAACGTCCTGACTTTC
NA | NA | TRBJ1-1 | TRBV7-2 | CASSQPPWEAGNTEAFF | TGTGCCAGCAGCCAACCACCTTGGGAAGCAGGCAACACTGAAGCTTTCTTT
NA | few | TRBJ1-5 | TRBV4-1 | CASSDDGRNQPQHF | TGCGCCAGCAGCGACGACGGTCGCAATCAGCCCCAGCATTTT
NA | NA | TRBJ2-7 | TRBV10-3 | CAISRGQGGSYEQYF | TGTGCCATCAGTCGGGGGCAGGGGGGTTCCTACGAGCAGTACTTC
TRBD2 | NA | TRBJ2-4 | TRBV7-2 | CASSYRLAGGWDIQYF | TGTGCCAGCAGCTACCGACTAGCGGGGGGATGGGACATTCAGTACTTC
NA | NA | TRBJ2-7 | TRBV4-2 | CASSQGRQGSYEQYF | TGTGCCAGCAGCCAAGGGCGTCAGGGATCCTACGAGCAGTACTTC
TRBD1 | NA | TRBJ1-1 | TRBV6-5 | CASTQGETEAFF | TGTGCCAGCACCCAGGGGGAAACTGAAGCTTTCTTT
TRBD1 | NA | TRBJ2-7 | TRBV28 | CASSSYFIQGNEQYF | TGTGCCAGCAGCTCATATTTTATACAGGGGAACGAGCAGTACTTC
NA | NA | TRBJ2-3 | TRBV7-9 | CASSLGRDTQYF | TGTGCCAGCAGCTTAGGTAGAGATACGCAGTATTTT
TRBD2 | NA | TRBJ2-3 | TRBV9 | CASTPGGGVSTDTQYF | TGTGCCAGCACCCCGGGAGGGGGGGTGAGCACAGATACGCAGTATTTT
NA | few | TRBJ1-1 | TRBV6-6 | CASSYDGVKTEAFF | TGTGCCAGCAGTTACGATGGGGTAAAGACTGAAGCTTTCTTT
NA | once | TRBJ2-5 | TRBV27 | CATGRRQDPETQYF | TGTGCCACAGGAAGGAGGCAGGACCCAGAGACCCAGTACTTC
NA | NA | TRBJ2-5 | TRBV5-1 | CASSLVPGRETQYF | TGCGCCAGCAGCTTGGTTCCGGGGAGAGAGACCCAGTACTTC
NA | NA | TRBJ2-3 | TRBV7-3 | CASSWGGSGTDTQYF | TGTGCCAGCAGCTGGGGGGGCTCGGGCACAGATACGCAGTATTTT
NA | NA | TRBJ2-7 | TRBV28 | CASRLSQGFFGEQYF | TGTGCCAGCAGGTTGAGCCAGGGATTCTTTGGCGAGCAGTACTTC
NA | few | TRBJ1-5 | TRBV4-1 | CASSHRTVALSNQPQHF | TGCGCCAGCAGCCATCGCACAGTGGCCTTGAGCAATCAGCCCCAGCATTTT
TRBD1 | NA | TRBJ2-7 | TRBV6-5 | CASRRDRVTDEQYF | TGTGCCAGCAGAAGGGACAGGGTCACCGACGAGCAGTACTTC
NA | NA | TRBJ2-7 | TRBV6-5 | CASRAWDSRDEQYF | TGTGCCAGCAGGGCTTGGGACTCGAGGGACGAGCAGTACTTC
NA | NA | TRBJ1-5 | TRBV30 | CAWSARGGNQPQHF | TGTGCCTGGAGCGCTCGGGGGGGCAATCAGCCCCAGCATTTT
NA | NA | TRBJ2-7 | TRBV7-8 | CASSLDSGQYF | TGTGCCAGCAGCCTGGATTCCGGGCAGTACTTC
TRBD1 | NA | TRBJ2-1 | TRBV15 | CATSRESPDRIRYNEQFF | TGTGCCACCAGCAGAGAATCCCCGGACAGGATTCGATACAATGAGCAGTTCTTC
TRBD2 | NA | TRBJ2-7 | TRBV2 | CASGGSGGRNEQYF | TGTGCCAGCGGTGGTAGCGGGGGGCGTAACGAGCAGTACTTC
NA | NA | TRBJ2-4 | TRBV5-1 | CASSVGGTNIQYF | TGCGCCAGCAGCGTAGGGGGTACAAACATTCAGTACTTC
NA | NA | TRBJ2-1 | TRBV7-2 | CASSLPENNEQFF | TGTGCCAGCAGCTTACCAGAGAACAATGAGCAGTTCTTC
TRBD2 | NA | TRBJ2-7 | TRBV6-5 | CASSYSLAGAYEQYF | TGTGCCAGCAGTTACTCACTAGCGGGGGCTTACGAGCAGTACTTC
NA | NA | TRBJ1-2 | TRBV19 | CASSILDSYGYTF | TGTGCCAGTAGTATCCTGGACAGCTATGGCTACACCTTC
NA | NA | TRBJ2-7 | TRBV28 | CASSGDPGQYF | TGTGCCAGCTCAGGGGATCCTGGGCAGTACTTC
NA | NA | TRBJ2-5 | TRBV7-9 | CASSLDKTQYF | TGTGCCAGCAGCTTAGACAAGACCCAGTACTTC
TRBD1 | NA | TRBJ1-1 | TRBV28 | CASSTPGQGVGTEAFF | TGTGCCAGCAGCACACCGGGACAGGGAGTAGGCACTGAAGCTTTCTTT
NA | NA | TRBJ1-2 | TRBV6-5 | CASRSNYGYTF | TGTGCCAGCAGGAGTAACTATGGCTACACCTTC